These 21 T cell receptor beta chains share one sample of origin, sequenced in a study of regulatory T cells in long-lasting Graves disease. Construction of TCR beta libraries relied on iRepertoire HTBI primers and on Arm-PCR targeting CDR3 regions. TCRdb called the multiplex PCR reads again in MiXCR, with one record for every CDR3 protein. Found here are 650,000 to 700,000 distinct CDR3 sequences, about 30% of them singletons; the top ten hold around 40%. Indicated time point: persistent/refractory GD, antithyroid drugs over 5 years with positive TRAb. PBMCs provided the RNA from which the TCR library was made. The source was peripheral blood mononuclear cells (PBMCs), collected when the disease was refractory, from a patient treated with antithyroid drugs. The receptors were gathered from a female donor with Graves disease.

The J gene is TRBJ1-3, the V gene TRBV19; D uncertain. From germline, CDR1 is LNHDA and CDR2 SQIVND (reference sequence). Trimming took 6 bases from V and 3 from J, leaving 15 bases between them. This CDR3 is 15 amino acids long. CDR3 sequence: CASRVAGFLGNTIYF. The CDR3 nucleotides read TGTGCCAGTAGGGTGGCGGGGTTCCTTGGAAACACCATATATTTT.

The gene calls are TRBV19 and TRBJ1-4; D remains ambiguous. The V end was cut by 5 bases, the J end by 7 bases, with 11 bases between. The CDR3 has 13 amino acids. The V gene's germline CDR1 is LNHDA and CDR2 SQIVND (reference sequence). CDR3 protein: CASSPGPFEKLFF. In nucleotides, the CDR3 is TGTGCCAGTAGTCCCGGACCCTTTGAAAAACTGTTTTTT.

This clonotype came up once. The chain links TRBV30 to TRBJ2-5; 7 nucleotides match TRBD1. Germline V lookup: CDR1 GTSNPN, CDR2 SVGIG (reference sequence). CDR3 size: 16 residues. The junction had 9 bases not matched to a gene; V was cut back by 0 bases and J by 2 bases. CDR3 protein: CAWSVGSGGRQETQYF. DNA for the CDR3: TGTGCCTGGAGTGTGGGGTCAGGGGGTCGGCAAGAGACCCAGTACTTC.

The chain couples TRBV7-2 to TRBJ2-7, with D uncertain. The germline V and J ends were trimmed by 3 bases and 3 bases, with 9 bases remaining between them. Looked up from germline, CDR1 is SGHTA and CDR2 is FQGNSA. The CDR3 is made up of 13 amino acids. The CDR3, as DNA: TGTGCCAGCAGCTTCTTCTGGCGCTACGAGCAGTACTTC. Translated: CASSFFWRYEQYF.

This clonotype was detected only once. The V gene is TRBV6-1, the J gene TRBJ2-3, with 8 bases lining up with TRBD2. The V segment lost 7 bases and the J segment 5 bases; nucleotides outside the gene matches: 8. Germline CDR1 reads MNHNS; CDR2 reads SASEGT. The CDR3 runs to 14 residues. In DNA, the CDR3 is TGTGCCAGCATGTCGGGACTAGAAGGAGATACGCAGTATTTT. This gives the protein CASMSGLEGDTQYF.

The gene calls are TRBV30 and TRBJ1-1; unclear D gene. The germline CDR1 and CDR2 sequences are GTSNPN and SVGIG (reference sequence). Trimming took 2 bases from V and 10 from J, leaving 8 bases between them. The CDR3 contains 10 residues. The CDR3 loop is CAWSRGRAFF. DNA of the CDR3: TGTGCCTGGAGTCGGGGTAGAGCTTTCTTT.

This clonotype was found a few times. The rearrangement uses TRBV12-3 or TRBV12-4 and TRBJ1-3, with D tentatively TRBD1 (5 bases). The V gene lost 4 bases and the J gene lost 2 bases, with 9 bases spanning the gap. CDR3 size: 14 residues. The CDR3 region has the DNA TGTGCCAGCAGTTGGGACGGCCCTGGAAACACCATATATTTT. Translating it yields CASSWDGPGNTIYF.

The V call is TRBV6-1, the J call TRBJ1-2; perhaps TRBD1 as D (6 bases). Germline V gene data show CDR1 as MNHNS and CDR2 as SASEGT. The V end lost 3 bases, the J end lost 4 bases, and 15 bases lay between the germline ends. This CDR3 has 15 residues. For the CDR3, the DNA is TGTGCCAGCAGTGATTCGAACAGGGACCTCTATGGCTACACCTTC. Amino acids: CASSDSNRDLYGYTF.

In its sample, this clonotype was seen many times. Here the CDR3 reads CASSEKGSAIYGYTF. The DNA for the CDR3 is TGTGCCAGCAGTGAAAAGGGGAGTGCTATCTATGGCTACACCTTC. The rearrangement joins TRBV6-1 to TRBJ1-2; TRBD1 might be the D (5 bases). The germline V and J ends were trimmed by 2 bases and 4 bases, with 14 bases remaining between them. The CDR3 covers 15 residues. Germline V gene lookup returns CDR1 MNHNS and CDR2 SASEGT.

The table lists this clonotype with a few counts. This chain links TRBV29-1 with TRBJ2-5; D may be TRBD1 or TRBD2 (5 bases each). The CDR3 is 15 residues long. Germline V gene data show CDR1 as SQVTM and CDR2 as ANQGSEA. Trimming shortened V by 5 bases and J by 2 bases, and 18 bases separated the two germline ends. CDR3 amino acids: CSVYGRGTEQETQYF. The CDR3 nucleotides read TGCAGCGTTTACGGCAGAGGGACCGAACAAGAGACCCAGTACTTC. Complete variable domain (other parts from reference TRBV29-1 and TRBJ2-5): SAVISQKPSRDICQRGTSLTIQCQVDSQVTMMFWYRQQPGQSLTLIATANQGSEATYESGFVIDKFPISRPNLTFSTLTVSNMSPEDSSIYLCSVYGRGTEQETQYFGPGTRLLVL.

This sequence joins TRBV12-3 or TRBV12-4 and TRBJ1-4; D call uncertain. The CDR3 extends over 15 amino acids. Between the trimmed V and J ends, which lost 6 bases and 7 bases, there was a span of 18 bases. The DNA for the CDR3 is TGTGCCAGCAGGGAGATAGAGGGTGTCGGTGAAAAACTGTTTTTT. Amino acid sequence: CASREIEGVGEKLFF.

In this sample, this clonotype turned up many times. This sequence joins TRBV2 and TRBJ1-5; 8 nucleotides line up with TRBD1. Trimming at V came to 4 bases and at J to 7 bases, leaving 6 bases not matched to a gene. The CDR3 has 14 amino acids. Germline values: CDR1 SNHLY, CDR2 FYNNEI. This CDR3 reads CASSVDRGWQPQHF. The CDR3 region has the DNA TGTGCCAGCAGTGTTGACAGGGGCTGGCAGCCCCAGCATTTT. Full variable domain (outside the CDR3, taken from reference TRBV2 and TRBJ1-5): EPEVTQTPSHQVTQMGQEVILRCVPISNHLYFYWYRQILGQKVEFLVSFYNNEISEKSEIFDDQFSVERPDGSNFTLKIRSTKLEDSAMYFCASSVDRGWQPQHFGDGTRLSIL.

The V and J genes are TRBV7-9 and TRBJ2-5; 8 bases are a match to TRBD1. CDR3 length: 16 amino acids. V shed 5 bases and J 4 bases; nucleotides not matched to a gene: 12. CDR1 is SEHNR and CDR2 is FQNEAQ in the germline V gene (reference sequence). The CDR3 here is CASSPLRTGRSETQYF. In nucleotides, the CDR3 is TGTGCCAGCAGCCCCCTCCGGACAGGGAGGTCAGAGACCCAGTACTTC.

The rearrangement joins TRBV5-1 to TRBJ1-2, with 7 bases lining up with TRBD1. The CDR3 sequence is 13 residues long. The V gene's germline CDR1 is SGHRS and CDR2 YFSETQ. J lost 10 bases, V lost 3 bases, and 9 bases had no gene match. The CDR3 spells CASSWLGDRDYTF. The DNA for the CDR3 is TGCGCCAGCAGCTGGCTGGGCGACAGGGACTACACCTTC.

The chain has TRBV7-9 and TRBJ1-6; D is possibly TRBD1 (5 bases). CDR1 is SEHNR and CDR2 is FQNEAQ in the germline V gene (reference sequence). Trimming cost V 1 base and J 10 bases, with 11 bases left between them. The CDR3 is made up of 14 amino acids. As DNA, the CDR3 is TGTGCCAGCAGCTTAGAGGCAGGGAGGTCACCCCTCCACTTT. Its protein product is CASSLEAGRSPLHF.

CDR3 loop: CASSVAGGTNQPQHF. In nucleotides, the CDR3 is TGTGCCAGCAGTGTCGCCGGGGGAACCAATCAGCCCCAGCATTTT. The gene calls are TRBV6-1 and TRBJ1-5, with D perhaps TRBD1 (5 bases). With 4 bases removed from V and 3 bases from J, the gap between germline ends came to 13 bases. The CDR3 runs to 15 residues. Germline V CDR1 and CDR2: MNHNS, SASEGT.

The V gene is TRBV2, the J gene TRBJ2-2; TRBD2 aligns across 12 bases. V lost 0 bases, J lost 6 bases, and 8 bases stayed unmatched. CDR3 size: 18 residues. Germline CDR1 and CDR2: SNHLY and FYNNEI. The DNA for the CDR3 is TGTGCCAGCAGTGAAGCCGTAACTAGCGGGAGGTTGGCCGGGGAGCTGTTTTTT. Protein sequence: CASSEAVTSGRLAGELFF.

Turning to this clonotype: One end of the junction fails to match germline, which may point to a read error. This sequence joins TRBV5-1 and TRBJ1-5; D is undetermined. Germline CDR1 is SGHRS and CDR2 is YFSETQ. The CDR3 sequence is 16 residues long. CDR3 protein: CASSLGGPPRHQPQHF. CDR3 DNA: TGTGCCAGCAGCTTGGGTGGGCCGCCACGACATCAGCCCCAGCATTTT.

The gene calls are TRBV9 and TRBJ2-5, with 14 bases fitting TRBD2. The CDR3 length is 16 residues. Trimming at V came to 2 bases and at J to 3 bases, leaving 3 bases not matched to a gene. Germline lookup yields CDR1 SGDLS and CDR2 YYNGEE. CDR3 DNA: TGTGCCAGCAGCGTGACTAGCGGGAGGGCTAAAGAGACCCAGTACTTC. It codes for CASSVTSGRAKETQYF.

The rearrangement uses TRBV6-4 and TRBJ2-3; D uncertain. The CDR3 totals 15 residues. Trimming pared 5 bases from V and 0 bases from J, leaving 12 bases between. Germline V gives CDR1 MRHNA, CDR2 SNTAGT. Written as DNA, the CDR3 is TGTGCCAGCAGTTTCTCAACCCCAAGCACAGATACGCAGTATTTT. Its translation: CASSFSTPSTDTQYF.

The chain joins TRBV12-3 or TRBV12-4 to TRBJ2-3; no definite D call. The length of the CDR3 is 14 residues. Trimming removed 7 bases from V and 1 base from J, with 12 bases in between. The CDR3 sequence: CASITLGGTDTQYF. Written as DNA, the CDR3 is TGTGCCAGCATAACGCTTGGGGGCACAGATACGCAGTATTTT.